This entry features one TCR beta chain sequence. Its antigen is unknown. These data come from a study of shared clonotypes between healthy human individuals. Each PCR replicate from the sorted subsets contained 150 to 250 ng DNA, which is around 30,000 T cell genomes. Some clones are missing from TCRdb's copy, which holds only in-frame ones; the method was immunoSEQ multiplex PCR. The table lists under 1,100,000 clones, under 80% of them singletons, with over 1.3% in the top ten. Study observations and caveats: Estimated richness values were generally larger in naive subsets than in memory subsets.

Germline assignment: CDR1 LNHDA and CDR2 SQIVND (reference sequence). V shed 5 bases and J 2 bases; nucleotides not matched to a gene: 4. This CDR3 has 14 residues. Within Nashville, Tennessee resided all donors, each a Caucasian adult. The receptor's source is a man between 18 and 29 years old in good health. Sequencing input: memory CD4+ T cells sorted from blood. The subset is: CD45RA-negative fraction. The rearrangement links TRBV19 to TRBJ2-7, with TRBD1 matching 9 bases. The CDR3 DNA reads as TGTGCCAGTAGTGATGGGGACAGGGCCTACGAGCAGTACTTC. Translation gives CASSDGDRAYEQYF. Supplemented by reference TRBV19 and TRBJ2-7, the full variable domain reads DGGITQSPKYLFRKEGQNVTLSCEQNLNHDAMYWYRQDPGQGLRLIYYSQIVNDFQKGDIAEGYSVSREKKESFPLTVTSAQKNPTAFYLCASSDGDRAYEQYFGPGTRLTVT.